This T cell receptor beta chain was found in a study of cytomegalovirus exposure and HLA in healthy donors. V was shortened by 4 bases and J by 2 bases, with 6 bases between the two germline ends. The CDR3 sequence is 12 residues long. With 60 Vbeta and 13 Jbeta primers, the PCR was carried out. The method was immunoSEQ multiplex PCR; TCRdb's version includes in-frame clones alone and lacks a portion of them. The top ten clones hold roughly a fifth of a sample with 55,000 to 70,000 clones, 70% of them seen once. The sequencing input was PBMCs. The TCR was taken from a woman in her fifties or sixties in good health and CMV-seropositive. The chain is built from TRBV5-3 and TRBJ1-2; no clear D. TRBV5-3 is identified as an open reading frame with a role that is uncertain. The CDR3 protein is CARSLGNYGYTF. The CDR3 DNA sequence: TGTGCCAGAAGCCTCGGGAACTATGGCTACACCTTC.